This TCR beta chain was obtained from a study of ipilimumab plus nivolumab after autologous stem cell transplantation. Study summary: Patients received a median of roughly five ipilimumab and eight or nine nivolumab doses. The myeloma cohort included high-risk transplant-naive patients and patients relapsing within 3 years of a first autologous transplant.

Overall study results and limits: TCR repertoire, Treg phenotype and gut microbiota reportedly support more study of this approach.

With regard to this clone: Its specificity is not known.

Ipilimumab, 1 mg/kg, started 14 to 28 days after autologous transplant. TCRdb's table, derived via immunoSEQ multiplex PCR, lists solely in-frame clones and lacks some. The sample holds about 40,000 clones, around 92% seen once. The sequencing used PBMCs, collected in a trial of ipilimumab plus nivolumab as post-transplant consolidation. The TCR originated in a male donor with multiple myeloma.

This chain's CDR3 is CASSLAPGNSGNTIYF. Written as DNA, the CDR3 is TGTGCCAGCAGCTTAGCGCCGGGTAACTCTGGAAACACCATATATTTT. The chain joins TRBV7-2 to TRBJ1-3; D unresolved. CDR3 length equals 16 residues. CDR1 is SGHTA, CDR2 FQGNSA, per germline. The germline V and J ends were trimmed by 0 bases and 0 bases, with 9 bases remaining between them.